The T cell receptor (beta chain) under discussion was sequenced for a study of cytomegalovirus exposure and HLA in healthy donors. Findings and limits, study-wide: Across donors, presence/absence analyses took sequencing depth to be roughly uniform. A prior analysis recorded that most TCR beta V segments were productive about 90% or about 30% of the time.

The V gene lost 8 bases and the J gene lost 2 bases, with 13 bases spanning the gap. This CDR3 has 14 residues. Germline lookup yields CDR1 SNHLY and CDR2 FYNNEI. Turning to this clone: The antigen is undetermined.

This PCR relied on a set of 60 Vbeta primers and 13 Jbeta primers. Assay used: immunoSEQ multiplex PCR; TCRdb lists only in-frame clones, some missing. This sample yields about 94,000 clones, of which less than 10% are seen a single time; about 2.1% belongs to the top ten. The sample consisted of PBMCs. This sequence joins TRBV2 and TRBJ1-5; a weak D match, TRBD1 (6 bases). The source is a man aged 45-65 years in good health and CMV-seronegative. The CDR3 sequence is CASEGVSGNQPQHF. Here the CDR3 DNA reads TGTGCCAGCGAGGGGGTTTCGGGCAATCAGCCCCAGCATTTT. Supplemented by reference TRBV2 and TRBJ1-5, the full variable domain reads EPEVTQTPSHQVTQMGQEVILRCVPISNHLYFYWYRQILGQKVEFLVSFYNNEISEKSEIFDDQFSVERPDGSNFTLKIRSTKLEDSAMYFCASEGVSGNQPQHFGDGTRLSIL.